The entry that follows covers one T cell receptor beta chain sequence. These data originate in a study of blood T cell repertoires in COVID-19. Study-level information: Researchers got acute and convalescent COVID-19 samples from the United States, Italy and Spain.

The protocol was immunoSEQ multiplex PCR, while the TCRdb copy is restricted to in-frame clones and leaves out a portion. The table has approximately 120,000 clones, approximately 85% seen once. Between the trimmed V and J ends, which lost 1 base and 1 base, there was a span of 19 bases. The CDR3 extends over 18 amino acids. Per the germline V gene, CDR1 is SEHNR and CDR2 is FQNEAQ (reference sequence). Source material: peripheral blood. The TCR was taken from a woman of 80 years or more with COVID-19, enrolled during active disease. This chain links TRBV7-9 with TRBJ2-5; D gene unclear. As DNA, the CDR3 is TGTGCCAGCAGCTTAGGCCAGTTAAATTGGGCTTTCCAAGAGACCCAGTACTTC. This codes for CASSLGQLNWAFQETQYF.